This note documents a single T cell receptor (beta chain) sequence. Its specific antigen is unknown. It has no much larger one-base neighbor in the sample; base qualities were not kept. The V and J ends are trimmed by 3 bases and 4 bases, leaving 12 bases between them. Inclusive of the bounding cysteine and phenylalanine, the CDR3 is 14 residues long. Only the CDR3 part of the read is kept: 42 bases, read in frame from the first base. For CDR1 and CDR2, the germline V gene lists KGHSH and LQKENI. This entry comes from a study of immunodeficiency (dated by TCRdb to the late 2010s). Study-wide context: Repertoire analysis was done to look for VDJ recombination defects and oligoclonality. Overall study outcomes, separate from this receptor: In entropy comparisons, n=3 (open circles) was shown for patients versus healthy controls, and a thymic development effect was only suggested as possible. CD4+ T cell V-J pairing and productive entropy appeared similar between patients and controls. Severe oligoclonality, as judged by top-100 and total clonotype frequencies, was observed in patient CD8+ T cells but not in patient CD4+ T cells.

After extraction using the QIAamp DNA Blood Mini Kit, genomic DNA was sent off for immunoSEQ repertoire analysis. Multiplex PCR was used to amplify CDR3 regions from a standard amount of genomic DNA template. An Illumina platform was used to sequence the PCR products. From the authors' description of their analysis: Alignment of sequences was done against a reference, and the V, D and J gene definitions came from IMGT. To get rid of PCR and sequencing errors, closely related sequences were merged using a nearest-neighbor clustering algorithm. V, D and J usage was analyzed in productive unique and total sequences using ImmunoSEQ Analyzer tools and R version 3.6.1. Entries here come from immuneACCESS through TCRdb and include only in-frame sequences with V and J called. Some clones fail to appear in such tables; in the studies checked, an unresolved V gene covers under half of the shortfall, and the cause of the remainder is unknown. Clone size and V and J calls were adopted from that table, with D and trimming inferred from the DNA. This sample is represented by about 2,500 clones; around nine tenths of them were singletons. Jointly, the top ten make up less than 20% of the sample.

Patients showed reduced numbers of naive CD4 T cells and, even more so, naive CD8 T cells, along with expanded effector memory subpopulations. CD3+CD4+ T cells were sorted from fresh PBMCs before TCR sequencing. This sequence uses TRBV18 and TRBJ2-5; the D gene is perhaps TRBD2, from 6 matching bases. Material: CD4+ T cells from blood. The clonotype comes from a woman under 30 with POLD1 deficiency. The nucleotides read TGTGCCAGCTCACCCTCAGGAGCGGGAGAGACCCAGTACTTC. This encodes CASSPSGAGETQYF.